Listed here are 22 T cell receptor beta chains from one sample, sequenced in a study of post-analysis software for immune sequencing data (dated by TCRdb to the mid-2010s). General findings and caveats noted by the study authors: Roughly 5 TRBV segments, including TRBV5-6, TRBV5-1 and TRBV20-1, were significantly more frequent in patients than controls.

The antigens of these receptors remain unknown. The library relied on PCR. The instrument given in TCRdb is Illumina HiSeq 2500. Unique molecular identifiers were incorporated into TCR beta cDNA libraries to reduce PCR and sequencing biases. TCRdb reprocessing: public reads trimmed at Q25 with fastp, clones called with MiXCR, in-frame beta chains kept. Each CDR3 protein appears once, grouped with its most common genes and DNA. The sample table shows a few hundred thousand distinct CDR3 sequences, and roughly 30% are seen once. The top ten hold 13% of the sample. What was sequenced was blood. All receptors come from a girl aged 10 to 17 with multiple sclerosis.

This clonotype occurred a few times. The chain carries TRBV20-1 and TRBJ1-2, with D maybe TRBD1 (5 bases). CDR1 is DFQATT, CDR2 SNEGSKA, per germline (reference sequence). The CDR3 is 14 amino acids. Trimming pared 0 bases from V and 8 bases from J, leaving 16 bases between. CDR3 loop: CSARDGIPREGYTF. The DNA of the CDR3 is TGCAGTGCTAGAGATGGGATCCCCAGGGAGGGCTACACCTTC.

This clonotype was counted between two and nine times. The gene calls are TRBV5-1 and TRBJ1-6, with D possibly TRBD1 on 6 matching bases. The ends were cut back, 5 bases at V and 8 bases at J, with 14 bases in the middle. This CDR3 contains 14 residues. Germline V gene lookup returns CDR1 SGHRS and CDR2 YFSETQ. The CDR3 nucleotides are TGCGCCAGCAGGACGGAGGGGGGGGATTCACCCCTCCACTTT. Its protein product is CASRTEGGDSPLHF.

V is TRBV6-2 or TRBV6-3 and J is TRBJ2-3; 10 bases fit TRBD2. The CDR3 has 18 amino acids. Germline V CDR1 and CDR2: MNHEY, SVGEGT. J lost 2 bases, V lost 0 bases, and 8 bases had no gene match. The CDR3 DNA follows: TGTGCCAGCAGTTACTCGAGTGTCCTAGCGGGGGACACAGATACGCAGTATTTT. Residues: CASSYSSVLAGDTDTQYF.

This clonotype was seen repeatedly, ten times or more. V gene TRBV24-1 combines with J gene TRBJ2-1; D is undetermined. The CDR3 consists of 14 residues. V lost 5 bases to trimming and J lost 5 bases, with 12 bases between them. Per germline, CDR1 KGHDR and CDR2 SFDVKD. CDR3: CATSASWSNNEQFF. The CDR3, as DNA: TGTGCCACCAGTGCTTCCTGGAGTAACAATGAGCAGTTCTTC.

This clonotype was counted between two and nine times. V gene TRBV20-1 combines with J gene TRBJ2-1, with D possibly matching TRBD2 (5 bases). Trimming pared 6 bases from V and 7 bases from J, leaving 19 bases between. The CDR3 has 14 residues. Germline lookup yields CDR1 DFQATT and CDR2 SNEGSKA (reference sequence). CDR3 in amino acids: CSASKEWRLNEQFF. For the CDR3, the DNA is TGCAGTGCCAGTAAAGAGTGGAGGTTGAATGAGCAGTTCTTC.

The CDR3, as DNA: TGTGCCAGCAGCAGAGGTTCCGAAGCTTTCTTT. It is translated as CASSRGSEAFF. This rearrangement joins TRBV12-3 or TRBV12-4 to TRBJ1-1; D gene unclear. The V and J ends lost 6 bases and 8 bases respectively, with 10 bases between them. The CDR3 sequence is 11 residues long.

The chain employs TRBV20-1 and TRBJ2-3; D call uncertain. Deletions cut 6 bases from V and 4 bases from J, with 11 bases between. This CDR3 region has 12 residues. Germline loops: CDR1 DFQATT, CDR2 SNEGSKA (reference sequence). The CDR3 DNA follows: TGCAGTGCCTCTAGACCGGCAGATACGCAGTATTTT. This encodes CSASRPADTQYF.

A few counts support this clonotype. The chain couples TRBV4-1 to TRBJ2-1, with TRBD2 identical over 14 bases. Germline values: CDR1 MGHRA, CDR2 YSYEKL. The V gene end was trimmed by 3 bases and the J gene end by 0 bases; junction bases not matched to a gene: 1. The CDR3 length is 17 residues. The CDR3 spells CASSQTSGGASYNEQFF. DNA for the CDR3: TGCGCCAGCAGCCAGACTAGCGGGGGGGCCTCCTACAATGAGCAGTTCTTC.

This clonotype has a count of ten or more. The chain has TRBV10-3 and TRBJ2-7; perhaps TRBD2 as D (5 bases). V was clipped by 11 bases and J by 2 bases, with 10 bases between them. The CDR3 consists of 11 residues. Germline CDR1 ENHRY, CDR2 SYGVKD. The CDR3: CASGLTYEQYF. CDR3 bases: TGTGCCTCCGGACTGACCTACGAGCAGTACTTC.

The table lists this clonotype with many counts. The chain uses TRBV7-9 and TRBJ1-5; no clear D gene. V gave up 5 bases and J gave up 0 bases, with 20 bases separating them. The CDR3 runs 18 residues. CDR1 is SEHNR, CDR2 FQNEAQ, per germline (reference sequence). The CDR3 reads CASSQHDKGQYSNQPQHF. DNA for the CDR3: TGTGCCAGCAGCCAACATGACAAGGGCCAATATAGCAATCAGCCCCAGCATTTT.

This clonotype was observed a handful of times. V is TRBV6-5 and J is TRBJ2-5; 7 bases agree with TRBD1. The V segment lost 6 bases and the J segment 4 bases; nucleotides outside the gene matches: 11. The CDR3 loop spans 15 amino acids. Germline CDR1 and CDR2: MNHEY and SVGAGI. CDR3 sequence reads: CASSDRTGPRETQYF. The DNA of the CDR3 is TGTGCCAGCAGCGACCGGACAGGCCCTCGAGAGACCCAGTACTTC.

The chain joins TRBV3-1 to TRBJ1-2; D may be TRBD1 (6 bases). Germline values: CDR1 LGHDT, CDR2 YNNKEL (reference sequence). The CDR3 spans 13 residues. V was pared by 2 bases and J by 4 bases, with 8 bases between. CDR3 in amino acids: CASSQTGPYGYTF. As DNA, the CDR3 is TGTGCCAGCAGCCAAACAGGGCCCTATGGCTACACCTTC. Full variable domain (rest looked up from reference TRBV3-1 and TRBJ1-2): DTAVSQTPKYLVTQMGNDKSIKCEQNLGHDTMYWYKQDSKKFLKIMFSYNNKELIINETVPNRFSPKSPDKAHLNLHINSLELGDSAVYFCASSQTGPYGYTFGSGTRLTVV.

The rearrangement links TRBV7-9 to TRBJ1-1; D call uncertain. V lost 5 bases, J lost 4 bases, and 17 bases lay in between. Germline V CDR1 and CDR2: SEHNR, FQNEAQ (reference sequence). The CDR3 length is 15 residues. The CDR3 bases are TGTGCCAGCAGCATAAACGACGGAAAAAGCACTGAAGCTTTCTTT. Protein: CASSINDGKSTEAFF.

The chain employs TRBV5-1 and TRBJ1-1; the D gene is possibly TRBD1 (5 bases). The germline V gene encodes CDR1 SGHRS and CDR2 YFSETQ. V lost 5 bases, J lost 0 bases, and 11 bases lay in between. The CDR3 loop spans 14 amino acids. The CDR3 sequence: CASRDGAMNTEAFF. The CDR3 region has the DNA TGCGCCAGCAGGGACGGGGCCATGAACACTGAAGCTTTCTTT.

A few counts support this clonotype. The CDR3 DNA sequence: TGTGCCAGCACCCAAGGATCCACAACAGATAGTGGCTACACCTTC. Protein: CASTQGSTTDSGYTF. The chain couples TRBV12-3 or TRBV12-4 to TRBJ1-2; unclear D gene. This CDR3 comprises 15 residues. V lost 7 bases, J lost 7 bases, and 22 bases lay in between.

The chain combines TRBV28 with TRBJ2-5; TRBD2 aligns across 7 bases. V lost 5 bases to trimming and J lost 5 bases; unmatched junction nucleotides: 11. Germline values: CDR1 MDHEN, CDR2 SYDVKM. The CDR3 has 15 residues. The CDR3 region is CASSPVAGVYETQYF. CDR3 sequence (DNA): TGTGCCAGCAGTCCCGTTGCGGGGGTTTACGAGACCCAGTACTTC.

In this sample, this clonotype turned up a few times. This chain's CDR3 is CSASSGDTQYF. In DNA form, the CDR3 reads TGCAGTGCTAGTAGCGGGGATACGCAGTATTTT. The chain is built from TRBV20-1 and TRBJ2-3; 7 nucleotides agree with TRBD2. Germline CDR1 DFQATT, CDR2 SNEGSKA (reference sequence). The CDR3 loop spans 11 amino acids. The V segment lost 3 bases and the J segment 6 bases; nucleotides outside the gene matches: 0.

Concerning this clonotype itself: Mismatch with germline at one junction end may stem from a read error. The chain has TRBV20-1 and TRBJ2-4; TRBD2 aligns across 10 bases. The germline V gene has CDR1 DFQATT and CDR2 SNEGSKA (reference sequence). The CDR3 length is 15 residues. Written as DNA, the CDR3 is TGCAGTGCTAGAGAACTAGCGGGGAACGGGAACGAGCAGCACTTC. Protein product: CSARELAGNGNEQHF.

This clonotype was found a few times. This sequence joins TRBV7-2 and TRBJ2-5; D gene ambiguous. Trimming pared 6 bases from V and 5 bases from J, leaving 13 bases between. Germline assignment: CDR1 SGHTA and CDR2 FQGNSA. CDR3 length: 13 residues. The CDR3 nucleotides are TGTGCCAGCAGTCTCAACATAGGGGAGACCCAGTACTTC. It is translated as CASSLNIGETQYF.

The gene calls are TRBV25-1 and TRBJ1-6; D might be TRBD1 (6 bases). The CDR3 contains 13 residues. CDR1 is MGHDK and CDR2 is SYGVNS in the germline V gene. Trimming shortened V by 6 bases and J by 8 bases, and 11 bases separated the two germline ends. The CDR3 loop is CASRQGADSPLHF. CDR3 bases: TGTGCCAGCAGACAGGGTGCGGATTCACCCCTCCACTTT.

The DNA for the CDR3 is TGTGCCAGCAGCCGGCGGGGGGGGAGCTACGAGCAGTACTTC. Encoded protein: CASSRRGGSYEQYF. The V gene is TRBV13, the J gene TRBJ2-7; 9 bases are a match to TRBD2. V lost 5 bases, J lost 3 bases, and 5 bases stayed unmatched. The CDR3 contains 14 residues. Germline loops: CDR1 PRHDT, CDR2 FYEKMQ (reference sequence). The full variable domain, with the rest looked up from reference TRBV13 and TRBJ2-7, is AAGVIQSPRHLIKEKRETATLKCYPIPRHDTVYWYQQGPGQDPQFLISFYEKMQSDKGSIPDRFSAQQFSDYHSELNMSSLELGDSALYFCASSRRGGSYEQYFGPGTRLTVT.

The chain uses TRBV29-1 and TRBJ1-5; D may be TRBD1 (6 bases). This CDR3 has 16 residues. Between the trimmed V and J ends, which lost 4 bases and 0 bases, there was a span of 16 bases. CDR1 and CDR2 (germline): SQVTM, ANQGSEA. The CDR3 protein is CSVVWDKFNSNQPQHF. DNA of the CDR3: TGCAGCGTTGTATGGGACAAGTTTAATAGCAATCAGCCCCAGCATTTT.